The 6 T cell receptor beta chains reported below all come from one sample, sequenced in a study of CD8 T cells in ankylosing spondylitis. Using its own MiXCR run on the 5' RACE reads, TCRdb lists one record per CDR3 protein. Of some 290,000 distinct CDR3 sequences listed, roughly 20% were seen once; the top ten hold around 8%. Source material: blood, either unsorted or a sorted T cell fraction (not recorded which). The receptors shown here come from a male donor with ankylosing spondylitis or in good health (not recorded which).

In its sample, this clonotype was seen a few times. The CDR3 nucleotides read TGTGCCAGCAGTGCTGGGGTTTTCATCACCTTC. It yields the protein CASSAGVFITF. V usage is TRBV2 and J usage is TRBJ1-2, with D hard to call. V was trimmed by 4 bases and J by 13 bases, leaving 13 bases between them. CDR1 is SNHLY, CDR2 FYNNEI, per germline. CDR3 length equals 11 residues.

This clonotype was seen ten or more times. The gene calls are TRBV9 and TRBJ2-2; perhaps TRBD2 as D (5 bases). With 1 base removed from V and 5 bases from J, the gap between germline ends came to 12 bases. Germline V lookup: CDR1 SGDLS, CDR2 YYNGEE. The CDR3 loop spans 15 amino acids. The CDR3 DNA sequence: TGTGCCAGCAGCGTAACTAGTGGACCTACCGGGGAGCTGTTTTTT. It encodes CASSVTSGPTGELFF.

This chain connects TRBV29-1 to TRBJ1-3; D possibly corresponds to TRBD1 (6 bases). The CDR3 consists of 13 residues. Germline CDR1 and CDR2: SQVTM and ANQGSEA. Trimming pared 4 bases from V and 2 bases from J, leaving 9 bases between. CDR3 bases: TGCAGCGTTGGTCAGGGGACTGGAAACACCATATATTTT. Residues: CSVGQGTGNTIYF.

The V and J genes are TRBV13 and TRBJ1-2; the D gene is possibly TRBD1 (6 bases). Germline CDR1 is PRHDT and CDR2 is FYEKMQ (reference sequence). The CDR3 spans 12 residues. The V end was cut by 8 bases, the J end by 6 bases, with 13 bases between. The CDR3 bases are TGTGCCAGCCGAACTAACAGGGATGGCTACACCTTC. Its protein is CASRTNRDGYTF.

This clonotype came up a few times. This chain links TRBV11-2 with TRBJ1-1; D may be TRBD1 (6 bases). Germline values: CDR1 SGHAT, CDR2 FQNNGV. The V gene lost 3 bases and the J gene lost 5 bases, with 13 bases spanning the gap. The CDR3 consists of 14 residues. The CDR3 DNA follows: TGTGCCAGCAGCTTGTCAGGGGCGAGGACTGAAGCTTTCTTT. This translates into CASSLSGARTEAFF.

V usage is TRBV7-9 and J usage is TRBJ2-5; D is undetermined. The CDR3 is made up of 10 amino acids. Germline-derived CDR1 and CDR2 are SEHNR and FQNEAQ (reference sequence). Trimming removed 11 bases from V and 4 bases from J, with 8 bases in between. The chain's CDR3 is CAAEIETQYF. The CDR3, as DNA: TGTGCCGCAGAAATAGAGACCCAGTACTTC.